This T cell receptor (beta chain) appears in the sequencing data of a study of post-analysis software for immune sequencing data. Study-wide points: Comparison of patients with controls showed five or six TRBV segments more frequent in patients, TRBV5-6, TRBV5-1 and TRBV20-1 among them.

Built from TCR beta cDNA, the libraries had unique molecular identifiers in them. TCRdb re-called the PCR reads with MiXCR, one entry per CDR3 protein. The sample lists 430,000 or so distinct CDR3 sequences, about 39% seen once, with approximately 7.7% in the top ten. Concerning this clonotype: Its specificity is not known.

CDR1 and CDR2 (germline): SQVTM, ANQGSEA. Between the trimmed V and J ends, which lost 6 bases and 7 bases, there was a span of 15 bases. There are 12 residues in the CDR3. The sequence came from a girl aged 2-15 years with multiple sclerosis. The chain uses TRBV29-1 and TRBJ1-1; D ambiguous. Sequenced material: blood. As DNA, the CDR3 is TGCAGCGTCCCGAAACGGGGAGATGAAGCTTTCTTT. It encodes CSVPKRGDEAFF.